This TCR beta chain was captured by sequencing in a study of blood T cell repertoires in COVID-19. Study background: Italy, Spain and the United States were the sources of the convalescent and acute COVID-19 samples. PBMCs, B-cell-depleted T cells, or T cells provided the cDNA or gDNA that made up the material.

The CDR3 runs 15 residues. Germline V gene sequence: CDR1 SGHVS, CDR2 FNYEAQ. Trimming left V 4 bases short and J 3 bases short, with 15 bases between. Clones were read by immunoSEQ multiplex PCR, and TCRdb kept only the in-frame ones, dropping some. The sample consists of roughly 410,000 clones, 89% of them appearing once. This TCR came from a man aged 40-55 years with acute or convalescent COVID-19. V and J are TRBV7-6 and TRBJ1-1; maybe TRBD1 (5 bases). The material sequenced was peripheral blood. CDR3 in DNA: TGTGCCAGCAGCTACGGGGGGACGAAGGACACTGAAGCTTTCTTT. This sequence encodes CASSYGGTKDTEAFF.